What follows describes a single T cell receptor beta chain. The target of this receptor is not known. No base quality information exists; no much larger clone differs at one position. The source of the sample is a study of blood T cell repertoires in COVID-19 (dated by TCRdb to about 2020). The study in broad terms: Samples from collaborators originated in the United States, Italy and Spain and spanned both the acute and convalescent phases of COVID-19. The material from the prospective study consisted of cDNA or gDNA derived from T cells, B-cell-depleted T cells, or PBMCs. Deeply sampled blood TCRbeta repertoires from subjects exposed to, actively infected with, or recovered from COVID-19 were included in the dataset. The repertoires were released in a freely available public database meant as a resource for research on the immune response to SARS-CoV-2. The samples were drawn from the first 160 participants of the ongoing ImmuneRACE study and from some 1,300 subjects provided by 6 global collaborators. Nearly every sample came with metadata listing a de-identified subject ID, COVID-19 status, age in years and sex. Where available, HLA class I and class II types were obtained from metadata supplied by the sample provider rather than from assay-based typing.

The V and J ends are trimmed by 1 base and 2 bases, leaving 12 bases between them. According to the germline V gene (reference sequence), CDR1 reads SEHNR and CDR2 reads FQNEAQ. The CDR3 measures 15 amino acids from cysteine to phenylalanine. Just CDR3 DNA is preserved here, 45 bases in frame from base 1. Whole blood was collected in K2EDTA tubes by collaborating institutions according to the institutions' own protocols. Collaborator samples were shipped for TCRbeta analysis as frozen whole blood, isolated PBMCs, or DNA extracted from either sample type. Paper-wide results and their limitations: The quantity of clinical and demographic metadata differed by source and by participant and was supplied without curation.

TCRbeta CDR3 regions were amplified from genomic DNA using the immunoSEQ Assay, a bias-controlled multiplex PCR. On the authors' methods: Within the assay, amplification of reference gene primers was used to estimate how many nucleated cells each sample contained. To quantify the absolute abundance of each unique TCRbeta CDR3 rearrangement, sequence reads were collapsed and filtered. For each sample, productive Simpson clonality was calculated by taking the square root of Simpson's diversity index across productive rearrangements. What TCRdb holds here is the immuneACCESS table cut down to in-frame rearrangements. Part of the clones is not present; checked against another copy, under half of the missing clones reflect an unresolved V gene, and the others are unexplained. V and J calls and clone size follow that table, whereas D and trimming were derived from the DNA. Recorded for this sample are 15,000 to 20,000 clones; 65% to 90% of them occurred a single time. 64% of the sample is held by the ten biggest clonotypes.

Sequencing input: peripheral blood. This receptor chain uses TRBV7-9 and TRBJ2-7, and perhaps TRBD2 as D gene, on 5 matching bases. The receptor was derived from an elderly man with acute or convalescent COVID-19. The DNA sequence reads TGTGCCAGCAGCTTAGAGGGAGTCAGAGCCTACGAGCAGTACTTC. The translation is CASSLEGVRAYEQYF.